The clone carrying this T cell receptor (beta chain) was counted many times. Its antigen remains unidentified. This sample was included in a study of T cell repertoires in cytomegalovirus infection. Trimming took 5 bases from V and 3 from J; bases not matched to a gene: 6. The CDR3 runs 16 residues. Germline V gene lookup returns CDR1 SGHVS and CDR2 FNYEAQ. The study, taken as a whole, reports: HLA-C-restricted CMV clonotypes gave the most frequent clonotype in two of eight donors.

Each CDR3 protein gets one entry after TCRdb re-called the reads with MiXCR. Of a few hundred thousand distinct CDR3 sequences listed, roughly 22% are singletons. This sequence originates from a human donor in good health (CMV status not recorded). Some clones in this sample may be carry-over from other donors' samples. The rearrangement uses TRBV7-6 and TRBJ2-4; 11 nucleotides line up with TRBD1. The sample was CD8+ T cells from PBMCs. In DNA, the CDR3 is TGTGCCAGCAGCCCAGGACAGGGGGCCTACAAAAACATTCAGTACTTC. It yields the protein CASSPGQGAYKNIQYF. The complete variable domain, with remaining parts taken from reference TRBV7-6 and TRBJ2-4, reads GAGVSQSPRYKVTKRGQDVALRCDPISGHVSLYWYRQALGQGPEFLTYFNYEAQQDKSGLPNDRFSAERPEGSISTLTIQRTEQRDSAMYRCASSPGQGAYKNIQYFGAGTRLSVL.